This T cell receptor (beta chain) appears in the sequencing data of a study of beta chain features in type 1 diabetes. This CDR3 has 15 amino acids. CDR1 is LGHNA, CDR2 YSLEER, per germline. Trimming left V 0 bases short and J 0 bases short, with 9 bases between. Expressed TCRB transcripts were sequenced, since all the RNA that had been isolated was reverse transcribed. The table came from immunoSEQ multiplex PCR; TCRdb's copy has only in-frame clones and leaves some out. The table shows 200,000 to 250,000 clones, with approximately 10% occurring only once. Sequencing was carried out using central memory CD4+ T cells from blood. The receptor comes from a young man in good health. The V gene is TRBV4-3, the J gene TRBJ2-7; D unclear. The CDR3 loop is CASSQDRGSSYEQYF. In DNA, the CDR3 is TGCGCCAGCAGCCAAGATCGCGGCAGCTCCTACGAGCAGTACTTC.